Listed here are 29 T cell receptor beta chains from one sample, sequenced in a study of blood T cell repertoires in COVID-19. Sequenced by immunoSEQ multiplex PCR; TCRdb stores in-frame clones only, minus some. The sample records roughly 200,000 clones, around 82% being singletons. The source material was peripheral blood. The receptor source for this set is a man aged 50 or older with active or convalescent COVID-19.

This clone was counted between two and nine times. The genes are TRBV3-1 (or the pseudogene TRBV3-2) and TRBJ2-2; 7 bases align to TRBD2. The J segment lost 4 bases and the V segment lost 4 bases, leaving 12 bases of the junction unmatched. The CDR3 is 17 residues long. The V gene's germline CDR1 is LGHDT and CDR2 YNNKEL (reference sequence). The CDR3 here is CASSPTWTSIGTGELFF. The CDR3, as DNA: TGTGCCAGCAGCCCAACCTGGACTAGTATAGGCACCGGGGAGCTGTTTTTT.

This clone came up once. The chain's CDR3 is CASSPSGQVGVPGEAFF. The DNA for the CDR3 is TGCGCCAGCAGCCCCTCCGGACAGGTAGGAGTACCCGGGGAAGCTTTCTTT. The genes are TRBV4-1 and TRBJ1-1; 7 bases align to TRBD1. The CDR3 loop spans 17 amino acids. Germline-derived CDR1 and CDR2 are MGHRA and YSYEKL. With 4 bases clipped from V and 8 bases from J, the junction kept 19 bases outside the gene matches.

The J gene is TRBJ2-3, the V gene TRBV5-1, with TRBD1 identical over 12 bases. Germline-derived CDR1 and CDR2 are SGHRS and YFSETQ. The CDR3 contains 18 residues. The ends lost 6 bases at V and 6 bases at J; junction bases unmatched: 17. The CDR3 region is CASTPSGQGAMGQDTQYF. The CDR3 DNA is TGCGCCAGCACCCCTTCGGGACAGGGGGCCATGGGACAGGATACGCAGTATTTT.

This chain links TRBV3-1 (or the pseudogene TRBV3-2) with TRBJ2-1, with D possibly being TRBD2 (6 bases). Trimming removed 5 bases from V and 7 bases from J, with 18 bases in between. This CDR3 comprises 15 residues. Germline V CDR1 and CDR2: LGHDT, YNNKEL (reference sequence). For the CDR3, the DNA is TGTGCCAGCAGCAGAGGGACTCCCTCCGGGAATGAGCAGTTCTTC. Protein product: CASSRGTPSGNEQFF.

The chain is built from TRBV5-5 and TRBJ2-4, with 9 bases matching TRBD1. This CDR3 has 16 residues. Germline assignment: CDR1 SGHKS and CDR2 YYEKEE (reference sequence). V lost 4 bases and J lost 2; bases outside the gene matches: 7. The CDR3 DNA reads TGTGCCAGCAGCGGAGGACAGGGGACGACCAAAAACATTCAGTACTTC. It specifies CASSGGQGTTKNIQYF.

The gene calls are TRBV6-2 or TRBV6-3 and TRBJ2-5; TRBD1 is a possible D gene (5 bases). The CDR3 is 13 residues long. Germline CDR1 MNHEY, CDR2 SVGEGT. The V end was cut by 2 bases, the J end by 5 bases, with 9 bases between. The DNA of the CDR3 is TGTGCCAGCAGTTACGGGGCCAAGGAGACCCAGTACTTC. This translates into CASSYGAKETQYF.

This sequence joins TRBV30 and TRBJ2-2; D is unclear. The CDR3 has 12 residues. CDR1 and CDR2 (germline): GTSNPN, SVGIG (reference sequence). Trimming left V 0 bases short and J 10 bases short, with 9 bases between. As DNA, the CDR3 is TGTGCCTGGAGTGTGCGGTTCGAGGAGCTGTTTTTT. It codes for CAWSVRFEELFF.

This chain uses TRBV7-9 with TRBJ1-1; D is unresolved. This CDR3 region has 13 residues. V was cut by 5 bases and J by 0 bases, with 7 bases left in between. Germline-derived CDR1 and CDR2 are SEHNR and FQNEAQ (reference sequence). The CDR3 coding sequence is TGTGCCAGCAGCCACTCCCTGAACACTGAAGCTTTCTTT. This translates into CASSHSLNTEAFF. The entire variable domain, with the rest obtained from reference TRBV7-9 and TRBJ1-1, is as follows: DTGVSQNPRHKITKRGQNVTFRCDPISEHNRLYWYRQTLGQGPEFLTYFQNEAQLEKSRLLSDRFSAERPKGSFSTLEIQRTEQGDSAMYLCASSHSLNTEAFFGQGTRLTVV.

This chain links TRBV11-2 with TRBJ2-3, with 8 bases matching TRBD2. J was trimmed by 2 bases and V by 2 bases; bases with no gene match: 6. The CDR3 loop spans 16 amino acids. CDR1 is SGHAT, CDR2 FQNNGV, per germline. Written as DNA, the CDR3 is TGTGCCAGCAGCTTATACGGGGGGGGTCTCACAGATACGCAGTATTTT. It is translated as CASSLYGGGLTDTQYF.

This chain connects TRBV9 to TRBJ1-3, with D possibly TRBD1 on 5 matching bases. The V gene lost 3 bases and the J gene lost 0 bases, with 10 bases spanning the gap. Germline V gene lookup returns CDR1 SGDLS and CDR2 YYNGEE. The CDR3 spans 15 residues. The CDR3 DNA follows: TGTGCCAGCAGCGGGCAGGGTAGCTCTGGAAACACCATATATTTT. It yields the protein CASSGQGSSGNTIYF.

This clone turned up a few times. The chain is built from TRBV9 and TRBJ2-1; 10 bases line up with TRBD2. The germline gives CDR1 SGDLS, CDR2 YYNGEE. CDR3 length: 18 amino acids. Germline trimming cut 3 bases from V and 3 bases from J; bases unmatched to any gene: 12. CDR3 residues: CASSGPTGLAVNYNEQFF. The CDR3 nucleotides are TGTGCCAGCAGCGGGCCTACAGGACTAGCGGTTAACTACAATGAGCAGTTCTTC.

The rearrangement links TRBV24-1 to TRBJ1-4; 7 bases match TRBD1. Trimming cost V 9 bases and J 10 bases; bases outside gene matches: 10. The CDR3 has 13 amino acids. The germline CDR1 and CDR2 sequences are KGHDR and SFDVKD. The DNA of the CDR3 is TGTGCCACCCAACGACAGGGTGAAGGAAAACTGTTTTTT. Amino acid sequence: CATQRQGEGKLFF.

This clone was seen only once. This chain links TRBV13 with TRBJ2-3; TRBD2 matches 10 bases. Unmatched junction bases numbered 11, after V lost 3 bases and J lost 2 bases. The germline V gene encodes CDR1 PRHDT and CDR2 FYEKMQ (reference sequence). The CDR3 extends over 18 amino acids. DNA of the CDR3: TGTGCCAGCAGCTTTAACGGGCTAGCGGGGGCTACCACAGATACGCAGTATTTT. This encodes CASSFNGLAGATTDTQYF.

The chain carries TRBV3-1 (or the pseudogene TRBV3-2) and TRBJ2-7; 11 nucleotides agree with TRBD2. The CDR3 totals 15 residues. CDR1 is LGHDT, CDR2 YNNKEL, per germline (reference sequence). Trimming took 5 bases from V and 5 from J; bases not matched to a gene: 8. CDR3 sequence reads: CASSDRLAGKNEQYF. For the CDR3, the DNA is TGTGCCAGCAGCGACCGACTAGCGGGGAAAAACGAGCAGTACTTC.

The rearrangement links TRBV5-8 to TRBJ2-1; TRBD2 might be the D (5 bases). V was shortened by 4 bases and J by 5 bases, with 10 bases between the two germline ends. From germline, CDR1 is SGHTS and CDR2 YDEGEE. This CDR3 comprises 13 residues. CDR3 sequence (DNA): TGTGCCAGCAGCCCCGGACTCGACAATGAGCAGTTCTTC. Translation: CASSPGLDNEQFF.

This rearrangement joins TRBV11-2 to TRBJ2-5; TRBD1 is a possible D gene (5 bases). The V and J ends lost 5 bases and 4 bases respectively, with 14 bases between them. The CDR3 is 14 residues long. The germline CDR1 and CDR2 sequences are SGHAT and FQNNGV. DNA of the CDR3: TGTGCCAGCAGCCCAGCCGGCAGGGTAGAGACCCAGTACTTC. Protein sequence: CASSPAGRVETQYF.

The V gene is TRBV9, the J gene TRBJ2-3; D gene ambiguous. CDR1 is SGDLS, CDR2 YYNGEE, per germline. This CDR3 region has 13 residues. Trimming stripped 1 base from V and 5 bases from J, with 8 bases between. CDR3 sequence (DNA): TGTGCCAGCAGCGTACCTCCCCTAGATACGCAGTATTTT. Residues: CASSVPPLDTQYF.

The CDR3 DNA follows: TGTGCCAGCAGCCAAGATTCTACCGGGACTGAAGCTTTCTTT. It is translated as CASSQDSTGTEAFF. The genes are TRBV3-1 (or the pseudogene TRBV3-2) and TRBJ1-1; D unclear. CDR1 and CDR2 from the germline V gene are LGHDT and YNNKEL (reference sequence). V shed 0 bases and J shed 5 bases, with 10 bases lying between them. This CDR3 comprises 14 residues.

The CDR3 loop is CASSLMGGNNEQFF. Here the CDR3 DNA reads TGTGCCAGCAGCTTAATGGGGGGTAACAATGAGCAGTTCTTC. The chain is built from TRBV7-3 and TRBJ2-1; tentatively, D is TRBD2 (6 bases). This CDR3 comprises 14 residues. The germline V and J ends were trimmed by 1 base and 5 bases, with 9 bases remaining between them. Looked up from germline, CDR1 is SGHTA and CDR2 is FQGTGA. Looking up the rest from reference TRBV7-3 and TRBJ2-1 gives the full variable domain: GAGVSQTPSNKVTEKGKYVELRCDPISGHTALYWYRQSLGQGPEFLIYFQGTGAADDSGLPNDRFFAVRPEGSVSTLKIQRTERGDSAVYLCASSLMGGNNEQFFGPGTRLTVL.

The chain is built from TRBV6-5 and TRBJ2-5; D is possibly TRBD1 (6 bases). The CDR3 extends over 14 amino acids. CDR1 is MNHEY, CDR2 SVGAGI, per germline. The germline V and J ends were trimmed by 7 bases and 9 bases, with 21 bases remaining between them. The CDR3 DNA is TGTGCCAGCAAGAACCCCCAGGGCCCAGGGGCCCAGTACTTC. As protein: CASKNPQGPGAQYF.

This clone was seen a single time. The rearrangement joins TRBV7-9 to TRBJ1-1; a possible D gene is TRBD1 (5 bases). This CDR3 spans 12 amino acids. Looked up from germline, CDR1 is SEHNR and CDR2 is FQNEAQ (reference sequence). With 5 bases removed from V and 11 bases from J, the gap between germline ends came to 15 bases. The CDR3 region is CASSRDSPGAFF. CDR3 sequence (DNA): TGTGCCAGCAGCCGGGACTCGCCTGGGGCTTTCTTT.

J is TRBJ2-5 and V is TRBV28; tentatively, D is TRBD1 (5 bases). Between the trimmed V and J ends, which lost 4 bases and 1 base, there was a span of 7 bases. The CDR3 length is 13 residues. The germline CDR1 and CDR2 sequences are MDHEN and SYDVKM. For the CDR3, the DNA is TGTGCCAGCAGTTCTGACAGCCAAGAGACCCAGTACTTC. Protein: CASSSDSQETQYF. Looking up the rest from reference TRBV28 and TRBJ2-5 gives the full variable domain: DVKVTQSSRYLVKRTGEKVFLECVQDMDHENMFWYRQDPGLGLRLIYFSYDVKMKEKGDIPEGYSVSREKKERFSLILESASTNQTSMYLCASSSDSQETQYFGPGTRLLVL.

V gene TRBV6-2 or TRBV6-3 combines with J gene TRBJ2-1, with 10 positions matching TRBD2. The CDR3 totals 15 residues. Germline CDR1 and CDR2: MNHEY and SVGEGT. Trimming took 6 bases from V and 5 from J; bases not matched to a gene: 7. The CDR3 spells CASRPSGGPNNEQFF. The CDR3 DNA is TGTGCCAGCAGACCTAGCGGGGGACCTAACAATGAGCAGTTCTTC.

The rearrangement uses TRBV30 and TRBJ1-2; 7 nucleotides match TRBD1. V lost 5 bases to trimming and J lost 7 bases; unmatched junction nucleotides: 13. The CDR3 runs to 14 residues. The germline gives CDR1 GTSNPN, CDR2 SVGIG (reference sequence). The CDR3 DNA follows: TGTGCCTGGCCGAGCAGGGGGGAGAGGAGTGGCTACACCTTC. Protein sequence: CAWPSRGERSGYTF. The full variable domain, completed using reference TRBV30 and TRBJ1-2, is SQTIHQWPATLVQPVGSPLSLECTVEGTSNPNLYWYRQAAGRGLQLLFYSVGIGQISSEVPQNLSASRPQDRQFILSSKKLLLSDSGFYLCAWPSRGERSGYTFGSGTRLTVV.

The chain is built from TRBV19 and TRBJ1-1, with D possibly being TRBD1 (6 bases). V dropped 4 bases and J dropped 1 base, with 7 bases sitting between them. The germline CDR1 and CDR2 sequences are LNHDA and SQIVND (reference sequence). The CDR3 sequence is 13 residues long. The CDR3 sequence is CASSTQGNTEAFF. CDR3 in DNA: TGTGCCAGTAGTACACAGGGGAACACTGAAGCTTTCTTT.

This clone showed up just a few times. This chain connects TRBV28 to TRBJ1-2; D is perhaps TRBD1 (5 bases). The CDR3 sequence is 14 residues long. V lost 5 bases and J lost 0, with 10 bases in between. Germline CDR1 MDHEN, CDR2 SYDVKM. The CDR3 protein is CASSLTVTNYGYTF. The CDR3 nucleotides read TGTGCCAGCAGTCTGACAGTAACTAACTATGGCTACACCTTC.

This sequence joins TRBV9 and TRBJ2-3, with 7 bases fitting TRBD2. V gave up 3 bases and J gave up 4 bases; unmatched junction bases: 11. CDR3 size: 16 residues. Germline-derived CDR1 and CDR2 are SGDLS and YYNGEE. CDR3 loop: CASSAYGEGLADTQYF. The CDR3 DNA is TGTGCCAGCAGCGCCTACGGGGAGGGGTTGGCAGATACGCAGTATTTT.

This chain uses TRBV9 with TRBJ2-1, with 8 bases identical to TRBD2. V lost 7 bases, J lost 8 bases, and 8 bases stayed unmatched. The germline CDR1 and CDR2 sequences are SGDLS and YYNGEE. The CDR3 runs to 13 residues. The CDR3 nucleotides read TGTGCCAGCGCCCGGGGGGGGGCTGATGAGCAGTTCTTC. Translation: CASARGGADEQFF.

CDR3 bases: TGTGCCACCACGGGGGGGTCGGGGGCGAACACTGAAGCTTTCTTT. It translates to CATTGGSGANTEAFF. The V gene is TRBV6-6, the J gene TRBJ1-1, with TRBD1 as a possible D gene (6 bases). Germline-derived CDR1 and CDR2 are MNHNY and SVGAGI (reference sequence). The CDR3 is made up of 15 amino acids. V was trimmed by 10 bases and J by 1 base, leaving 19 bases between them.